The rows below give T cell receptor beta chains drawn from one sample of a study of blood T cell repertoires in COVID-19. Measured with immunoSEQ multiplex PCR; TCRdb has only the in-frame clones, and not every one. The table records under 75,000 clones, around nine tenths of them present only once. Sequencing used peripheral blood. Receptors were obtained from a woman of 80 years or more with active COVID-19. Both conserved end residues are part of each CDR3. D genes are given only for firm matches. Expanded clones get a size class; other rows say once, few or many, or leave the size out.

abundance	v_gene	d_gene	j_gene	CDR3aa	CDR3nt
NA	TRBV6-5	NA	TRBJ2-5	CASSPREGARETQYF	TGTGCCAGCAGTCCCCGGGAGGGGGCCCGGGAGACCCAGTACTTC
NA	TRBV6-5	TRBD1	TRBJ2-7	CASRFQGVSHEQYF	TGTGCCAGCAGGTTTCAGGGGGTATCCCACGAGCAGTACTTC
NA	TRBV6-2/TRBV6-3	NA	TRBJ1-2	CASSQNRVQGYTF	TGTGCCAGCAGCCAGAACAGGGTCCAAGGCTACACCTTC
NA	TRBV5-4	NA	TRBJ2-7	CASRQDRSSYEQYF	TGTGCCAGCAGACAGGACAGAAGCTCCTACGAGCAGTACTTC
NA	TRBV5-1	NA	TRBJ2-3	CASSLDWTPSTDTQYF	TGCGCCAGCAGCTTGGATTGGACTCCGAGCACAGATACGCAGTATTTT
NA	TRBV4-3	TRBD1	TRBJ2-7	CASSQDAQGDEQYF	TGCGCCAGCAGCCAAGATGCACAGGGGGACGAGCAGTACTTC
NA	TRBV6-2/TRBV6-3	NA	TRBJ1-5	CASSARGGNQPQHF	TGTGCCAGCAGTGCCCGTGGAGGCAATCAGCCCCAGCATTTT
NA	TRBV5-6	NA	TRBJ2-2	CASSLQGAWTGELFF	TGTGCCAGCAGCTTGCAAGGGGCATGGACCGGGGAGCTGTTTTTT
NA	TRBV28	NA	TRBJ1-5	CASSPPFRVFSNQPQHF	TGTGCCAGCAGCCCCCCCTTCCGGGTTTTTAGCAATCAGCCCCAGCATTTT
few	TRBV7-9	NA	TRBJ1-4	CASSPHQEGEKLFF	TGTGCCAGCAGCCCCCACCAGGAGGGAGAAAAACTGTTTTTT